This entry concerns a single T cell receptor beta chain. This specimen belongs to a study of OX40 agonist ivuxolimab in advanced cancers. V was pared by 0 bases and J by 2 bases, with 8 bases between. The CDR3 is 14 residues long. Germline V gene sequence: CDR1 SGHAT, CDR2 FQNNGV. Measured with immunoSEQ multiplex PCR; TCRdb has only the in-frame clones, and not every one. Of around 60,000 clones listed, around nine tenths are singletons. The receptor was isolated from an adult with an advanced solid tumor such as melanoma, head and neck, liver or kidney cancer. The chain joins TRBV11-2 to TRBJ2-7; D uncertain. Sample: CD4+ or CD8+ T cells sorted from blood, taken in a trial of the OX40 agonist ivuxolimab. CDR3 DNA: TGTGCCAGCAGCTTAGAGGGCCGGGCCTACGAGCAGTACTTC. It codes for CASSLEGRAYEQYF.